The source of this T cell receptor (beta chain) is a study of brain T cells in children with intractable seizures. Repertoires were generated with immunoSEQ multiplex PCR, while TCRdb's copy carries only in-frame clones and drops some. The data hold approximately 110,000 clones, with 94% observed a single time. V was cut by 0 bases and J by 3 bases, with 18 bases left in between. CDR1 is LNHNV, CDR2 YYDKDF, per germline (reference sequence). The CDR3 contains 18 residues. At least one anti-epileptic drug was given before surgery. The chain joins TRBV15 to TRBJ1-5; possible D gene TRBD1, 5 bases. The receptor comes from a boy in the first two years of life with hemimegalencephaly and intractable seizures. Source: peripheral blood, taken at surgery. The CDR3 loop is CATSRDSYGWGINQPQHF. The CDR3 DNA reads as TGTGCCACCAGCAGAGATTCGTATGGTTGGGGGATCAATCAGCCCCAGCATTTT.